These 32 T cell receptor beta chains share one sample of origin, sequenced in a study of naive and memory T cell subsets. Amplification of ligated cDNA took four PCR rounds with SP2 and nested alpha and beta constant primers. TCRdb reanalysed the UMI-ligation and nested PCR reads using MiXCR and keeps one entry per CDR3 protein. The repertoire consists of some 14,000 distinct CDR3 sequences, with approximately 4.7% occurring once and the leading ten covering 6.5% to 9%. As to treatment: skin biopsy from PPD injection site in Mantoux-positive individual. TCR cDNA received a 3' ligated oligonucleotide that carried a UMI. The sample was skin, taken from a tuberculin skin test site. The receptors derive from an adult in good health.

This clonotype was picked up many times. This chain joins TRBV24-1 and TRBJ1-6; possible D gene TRBD1, 5 bases. The CDR3 contains 13 residues. Trimming stripped 6 bases from V and 7 bases from J, with 9 bases between. Germline V gives CDR1 KGHDR, CDR2 SFDVKD. The CDR3 loop is CATSRNRNSPLHF. The CDR3 region has the DNA TGTGCCACCAGTCGGAACAGGAATTCACCCCTCCACTTT.

Points on this clonotype: A much bigger clone sits one base away, suggesting this may be a read error. The rearrangement links TRBV15 to TRBJ1-4; no reliable D call. The CDR3 covers 15 residues. CDR1 is LNHNV and CDR2 is YYDKDF in the germline V gene (reference sequence). The V gene lost 8 bases and the J gene lost 0 bases, with 13 bases spanning the gap. CDR3 nucleotide sequence: TGTGCCACCCGCGTTGACGGTGCAACTAATGAAAAACTGTTTTTT. This gives the protein CATRVDGATNEKLFF.

Comment on this clonotype: One base away lies a much larger clone, so this may be a sequencing read error. The chain links TRBV7-9 to TRBJ1-3; unclear D gene. Germline-derived CDR1 and CDR2 are SEHNR and FQNEAQ (reference sequence). This CDR3 has 15 residues. The CDR3 DNA reads TGTGCCGGCAGCCGGACCTACGAGTCCGGAAACACCATATATTTT. Translated: CAGSRTYESGNTIYF.

Ten or more counts support this clonotype. V gene TRBV6-5 combines with J gene TRBJ2-3, with D perhaps TRBD2 (5 bases). The CDR3 is 16 residues long. Germline CDR1 and CDR2: MNHEY and SVGAGI. The V end was cut by 4 bases, the J end by 0 bases, with 14 bases between. The CDR3 DNA is TGTGCCAGCAGTTCCCGGGATCTATTTAGCACAGATACGCAGTATTTT. Its protein is CASSSRDLFSTDTQYF.

This clonotype was counted many times. V usage is TRBV20-1 and J usage is TRBJ1-2; the match to TRBD1 covers 8 bases. Trimming cost V 0 bases and J 7 bases; bases outside gene matches: 13. Germline V gives CDR1 DFQATT, CDR2 SNEGSKA (reference sequence). The CDR3 spans 16 residues. The CDR3 here is CSARDRAGGVWFGYTF. The CDR3 DNA reads TGCAGTGCTAGAGACCGCGCAGGGGGCGTCTGGTTTGGCTACACCTTC.

This clonotype was found many times. This rearrangement joins TRBV5-1 to TRBJ2-3, with 7 nucleotides matching TRBD1. Trimming took 1 base from V and 4 from J; bases not matched to a gene: 9. The germline gives CDR1 SGHRS, CDR2 YFSETQ. The CDR3 totals 16 residues. In DNA form, the CDR3 reads TGCGCCAGCAGCTTGTTGTCGACAGGGACCCCAGATACGCAGTATTTT. Translating it yields CASSLLSTGTPDTQYF.

This clonotype was seen repeatedly, ten times or more. The chain combines TRBV18 with TRBJ2-6; D remains unclear. CDR3 length: 19 amino acids. Germline lookup yields CDR1 KGHSH and CDR2 LQKENI. V gave up 3 bases and J gave up 1 base, with 19 bases separating them. Here the CDR3 reads CASSPFDWAVGSGANVLTF. In DNA, the CDR3 is TGTGCCAGCTCACCTTTCGACTGGGCGGTAGGGTCTGGGGCCAACGTCCTGACTTTC. Filled out from reference TRBV18 and TRBJ2-6, the complete variable domain reads NAGVMQNPRHLVRRRGQEARLRCSPMKGHSHVYWYRQLPEEGLKFMVYLQKENIIDESGMPKERFSAEFPKEGPSILRIQQVVRGDSAAYFCASSPFDWAVGSGANVLTFGAGSRLTVL.

At least ten counts were recorded for this clonotype. V usage is TRBV3-1 and J usage is TRBJ1-5; D is unclear. Germline V lookup: CDR1 LGHDT, CDR2 YNNKEL (reference sequence). Trimming stripped 1 base from V and 6 bases from J, with 10 bases between. CDR3 length: 14 residues. The CDR3 DNA sequence: TGTGCCAGCAGCCAAGGGATTAACGGTCAGCCCCAGCATTTT. As protein: CASSQGINGQPQHF.

This clonotype appeared many times. The V and J genes are TRBV20-1 and TRBJ1-5; D is undetermined. Germline CDR1 and CDR2: DFQATT and SNEGSKA (reference sequence). Trimming pared 2 bases from V and 0 bases from J, leaving 17 bases between. CDR3 length equals 17 residues. CDR3 coding DNA: TGCAGTGCTAGACCCTTTTTCGGAGCGTATAGCAATCAGCCCCAGCATTTT. Its translation is CSARPFFGAYSNQPQHF.

Concerning this clonotype: This may be a read error, as it is one base from a much larger clone. The rearrangement joins TRBV7-2 to TRBJ1-4; D is unclear. Trimming stripped 6 bases from V and 7 bases from J, with 18 bases between. This CDR3 has 15 amino acids. CDR1 is SGHTA and CDR2 is FQGNSA in the germline V gene. The CDR3, as DNA: TGTGCCAGCAGTCCAAGTGGGAGACGGAGTGAAAAACTGTTTTTT. This gives the protein CASSPSGRRSEKLFF.

This clonotype is labeled medium-sized. V usage is TRBV2 and J usage is TRBJ2-3, with TRBD2 matching over 7 bases. With V trimmed by 5 bases and J by 0 bases, 8 bases remained unmatched. In germline, CDR1 is SNHLY, CDR2 FYNNEI. The CDR3 contains 16 residues. The chain's CDR3 is CASSIPSGASTDTQYF. As DNA, the CDR3 is TGTGCCAGCAGTATACCAAGCGGGGCCAGCACAGATACGCAGTATTTT.

This clonotype was recorded many times. This sequence joins TRBV29-1 and TRBJ1-4; the match to TRBD1 covers 7 bases. The germline V gene has CDR1 SQVTM and CDR2 ANQGSEA. V lost 5 bases, J lost 3 bases, and 6 bases stayed unmatched. This CDR3 region has 14 residues. The CDR3 is CSVRRGGPNEKLFF. As DNA, the CDR3 is TGCAGCGTTCGCAGGGGGGGACCTAATGAAAAACTGTTTTTT.

In its sample, this clonotype ranks as medium-sized. The chain joins TRBV20-1 to TRBJ2-3; D is unclear. Trimming left V 0 bases short and J 1 base short, with 11 bases between. CDR3 size: 15 residues. Per the germline V gene, CDR1 is DFQATT and CDR2 is SNEGSKA (reference sequence). The CDR3, as DNA: TGCAGTGCTAGAGATAGAGACATCGGCACAGATACGCAGTATTTT. Translation gives CSARDRDIGTDTQYF.

This clonotype was detected only a few times. The chain uses TRBV7-9 and TRBJ2-2; D gene ambiguous. The CDR3 runs 16 residues. V was cut by 1 base and J by 0 bases, with 9 bases left in between. Germline V gives CDR1 SEHNR, CDR2 FQNEAQ (reference sequence). The CDR3 sequence is CASSLVRAPNTGELFF. The CDR3 bases are TGTGCCAGCAGCTTAGTTCGGGCACCGAACACCGGGGAGCTGTTTTTT.

This clonotype was observed a few times. The rearrangement uses TRBV4-3 and TRBJ2-7; TRBD2 is a possible D gene (7 bases). Trimming stripped 0 bases from V and 5 bases from J, with 11 bases between. The CDR3 loop spans 14 amino acids. Germline lookup yields CDR1 LGHNA and CDR2 YSLEER. CDR3 in DNA: TGCGCCAGCAGCCAAGATAGGGGGGGCCACGAGCAGTACTTC. It translates to CASSQDRGGHEQYF.

In its sample, this clonotype was seen many times. The V and J genes are TRBV6-6 and TRBJ1-5, with 8 bases fitting TRBD1. The CDR3 is made up of 14 amino acids. J gave up 6 bases and V 6 bases, and 7 bases lay outside the gene matches. CDR1 MNHNY and CDR2 SVGAGI come from the germline V gene (reference sequence). The CDR3 protein is CASSTGQGSQPQHF. The CDR3 DNA reads TGTGCCAGCAGCACAGGACAGGGCAGTCAGCCCCAGCATTTT.

The sample holds many counts of this clonotype. This chain uses TRBV12-3 or TRBV12-4 with TRBJ1-1, with D maybe TRBD1 (6 bases). V lost 8 bases, J lost 2 bases, and 18 bases lay in between. The CDR3 length is 15 residues. CDR3 in DNA: TGTGCCAGCCAAGCCCTGACAGGAGCCAACACTGAAGCTTTCTTT. Its translation is CASQALTGANTEAFF.

Ten or more counts support this clonotype. The V and J genes are TRBV20-1 and TRBJ1-5; a possible D gene is TRBD1 (6 bases). Trimming removed 6 bases from V and 5 bases from J, with 14 bases in between. From germline, CDR1 is DFQATT and CDR2 SNEGSKA (reference sequence). The CDR3 has 13 residues. The CDR3 nucleotides read TGCAGTGCCGCCGGGACAACAGATCAGCCCCAGCATTTT. Its protein product is CSAAGTTDQPQHF.

The CDR3 sequence is CASSPTGNTGELFF. DNA for the CDR3: TGTGCCAGCAGCCCAACGGGGAACACCGGGGAGCTGTTTTTT. V is TRBV7-3 and J is TRBJ2-2, with D uncertain. This CDR3 comprises 14 residues. V was cut by 5 bases and J by 1 base, with 8 bases left in between. Germline V CDR1 and CDR2: SGHTA, FQGTGA.

Many counts were recorded for this clonotype. The V and J genes are TRBV5-1 and TRBJ2-3; D might be TRBD1 or TRBD2, each matching 6 bases. The CDR3 spans 14 residues. Trimming took 4 bases from V and 5 from J, leaving 14 bases between them. CDR1 and CDR2 (germline): SGHRS, YFSETQ. This CDR3 reads CASSRSGAIDTQYF. The CDR3, as DNA: TGCGCCAGCAGCAGGTCGGGGGCAATAGATACGCAGTATTTT.

In its sample, this clonotype was seen many times. The rearrangement uses TRBV11-2 and TRBJ2-3, with D uncertain. V was shortened by 5 bases and J by 1 base, with 10 bases between the two germline ends. This CDR3 contains 14 residues. Germline V CDR1 and CDR2: SGHAT, FQNNGV. CDR3 nucleotides: TGTGCCAGCAGCCTGAGTAGACGCACAGATACGCAGTATTTT. Amino acids: CASSLSRRTDTQYF.

This clonotype has at least ten counts. The rearrangement links TRBV12-3 or TRBV12-4 to TRBJ1-2, with 7 bases aligning to TRBD1. J was trimmed by 5 bases and V by 4 bases; bases with no gene match: 10. This CDR3 spans 15 amino acids. The CDR3 bases are TGTGCCAGCAGTTCAGAGACAGGGCCTATTTATGGCTACACCTTC. Protein product: CASSSETGPIYGYTF.

This clonotype was picked up many times. The chain employs TRBV7-2 and TRBJ2-2; possibly TRBD1 for D (5 bases). Deletions cut 3 bases from V and 6 bases from J, with 11 bases between. Germline lookup yields CDR1 SGHTA and CDR2 FQGNSA. The CDR3 spans 14 residues. The CDR3 bases are TGTGCCAGCAGCTTCCAGGGTTCCCCCGGGGAGCTGTTTTTT. It specifies CASSFQGSPGELFF. Based on the CDR3 plus reference TRBV7-2 and TRBJ2-2, the full variable domain is GAGVSQSPSNKVTEKGKDVELRCDPISGHTALYWYRQSLGQGLEFLIYFQGNSAPDKSGLPSDRFSAERTGGSVSTLTIQRTQQEDSAVYLCASSFQGSPGELFFGEGSRLTVL.

This clonotype has a count of ten or more. This sequence joins TRBV13 and TRBJ2-4, with a possible D match to TRBD2 (7 bases). CDR3 length: 18 amino acids. V was pared by 3 bases and J by 0 bases, with 18 bases between. Germline V gives CDR1 PRHDT, CDR2 FYEKMQ (reference sequence). In DNA, the CDR3 is TGTGCCAGCAGCTTGTGGGGGGGCCAGCGACTAGCCAAAAACATTCAGTACTTC. Its protein is CASSLWGGQRLAKNIQYF.

This clonotype was recorded a few times. This may be a read error: a much more frequent sequence differs by one nucleotide. V gene TRBV7-9 combines with J gene TRBJ1-1; weak D call: TRBD1 (5 bases). The CDR3 is 12 residues long. Germline values: CDR1 SEHNR, CDR2 FQNEAQ (reference sequence). CDR3 sequence reads: CVSRDQSNQAFF. The CDR3 nucleotides are TGTGTCAGCAGGGATCAATCGAATCAAGCTTTCTTT.

The sample holds many counts of this clonotype. This sequence joins TRBV5-1 and TRBJ2-5; D unresolved. This CDR3 has 16 residues. Trimming stripped 3 bases from V and 5 bases from J, with 20 bases between. Germline CDR1 and CDR2: SGHRS and YFSETQ. CDR3 region: CASSSAGRTLGETQYF. In DNA, the CDR3 is TGCGCCAGCAGCTCGGCTGGGCGGACCTTGGGGGAGACCCAGTACTTC.

This clonotype was seen at least ten times. V gene TRBV7-9 combines with J gene TRBJ2-3, with a weak D call TRBD2 (5 bases). The V and J ends lost 11 bases and 3 bases respectively, with 21 bases between them. Germline V gene sequence: CDR1 SEHNR, CDR2 FQNEAQ (reference sequence). This CDR3 contains 15 residues. The DNA of the CDR3 is TGTGCCGACGCGAGGGAGCTGGATAGGACAGATACGCAGTATTTT. Translating it yields CADARELDRTDTQYF. Using reference TRBV7-9 and TRBJ2-3 for the parts outside the CDR3, the full variable domain is DTGVSQNPRHKITKRGQNVTFRCDPISEHNRLYWYRQTLGQGPEFLTYFQNEAQLEKSRLLSDRFSAERPKGSFSTLEIQRTEQGDSAMYLCADARELDRTDTQYFGPGTRLTVL.

Many counts were recorded for this clonotype. The chain couples TRBV29-1 to TRBJ1-1; D gene ambiguous. Per the germline V gene, CDR1 is SQVTM and CDR2 is ANQGSEA. The V gene lost 3 bases and the J gene lost 0 bases, with 11 bases spanning the gap. This CDR3 comprises 14 residues. Here the CDR3 reads CSVDDPFMNTEAFF. In DNA, the CDR3 is TGCAGCGTTGATGACCCCTTCATGAACACTGAAGCTTTCTTT.

Many counts were recorded for this clonotype. In DNA, the CDR3 is TGTGCCAGCAGTCTGGATGGGCGTCAGGGGGTGTATTTT. Amino acids: CASSLDGRQGVYF. The chain employs TRBV6-5 and TRBJ1-3, with 7 bases aligning to TRBD1. CDR3 size: 13 residues. With V trimmed by 5 bases and J by 16 bases, 14 bases remained unmatched. Germline values: CDR1 MNHEY, CDR2 SVGAGI.

By share, this clonotype counts as medium-sized. V is TRBV4-2 and J is TRBJ2-7; 8 positions agree with TRBD1. Looked up from germline, CDR1 is LGHNA and CDR2 is YNFKEQ. Trimming cost V 0 bases and J 4 bases; bases outside gene matches: 2. The CDR3 consists of 14 residues. The DNA for the CDR3 is TGTGCCAGCAGCCAAGATACAGGGGGTTACGAGCAGTACTTC. As protein: CASSQDTGGYEQYF.

There are a few counts of this clonotype. The rearrangement joins TRBV28 to TRBJ1-6, with no clear D. Germline V gives CDR1 MDHEN, CDR2 SYDVKM. The CDR3 sequence is 15 residues long. V shed 6 bases and J shed 1 base, with 10 bases lying between them. CDR3 loop: CASSWRGSYNSPLHF. The CDR3 nucleotides read TGTGCCAGCAGCTGGAGAGGGTCCTATAATTCACCCCTCCACTTT.

This clonotype was seen repeatedly, ten times or more. The V gene is TRBV20-1, the J gene TRBJ2-7; 8 bases map to TRBD2. The CDR3 spans 12 residues. V dropped 3 bases and J dropped 2; count of bases not matched to a gene: 0. The germline gives CDR1 DFQATT, CDR2 SNEGSKA (reference sequence). CDR3 sequence reads: CSASGGAYEQYF. DNA for the CDR3: TGCAGTGCTAGCGGGGGGGCCTACGAGCAGTACTTC.